Presented here are 31 T cell receptor beta chains from one specimen sequenced in a study of cytomegalovirus exposure and HLA in healthy donors. PCR was performed using 60 Vbeta and 13 Jbeta primers. Assay used: immunoSEQ multiplex PCR; TCRdb lists only in-frame clones, some missing. The table records about 52,000 clones, about 57% of them present only once. The sequenced sample was PBMCs. The receptors originated from a human donor in good health.

The chain uses TRBV19 and TRBJ1-5; 8 bases line up with TRBD1. Germline V CDR1 and CDR2: LNHDA, SQIVND (reference sequence). This CDR3 contains 13 residues. V dropped 9 bases and J dropped 5; count of bases not matched to a gene: 6. CDR3 residues: CASKDRDYQPQHF. The CDR3, as DNA: TGTGCCAGCAAGGACAGGGACTATCAGCCCCAGCATTTT.

The chain joins TRBV7-9 to TRBJ1-5, with D perhaps TRBD1 (6 bases). The CDR3 loop spans 14 amino acids. The V end lost 4 bases, the J end lost 0 bases, and 7 bases lay between the germline ends. The germline CDR1 and CDR2 sequences are SEHNR and FQNEAQ (reference sequence). The CDR3 loop reads CASSWTDSNQPQHF. DNA for the CDR3: TGTGCCAGCAGCTGGACAGATAGCAATCAGCCCCAGCATTTT.

This CDR3 reads CASSRTGQLDQPQHF. The CDR3 DNA is TGTGCCAGCAGTCGAACGGGTCAGCTAGATCAGCCCCAGCATTTT. V and J are TRBV6-5 and TRBJ1-5; D is uncertain. This CDR3 spans 15 amino acids. Germline loops: CDR1 MNHEY, CDR2 SVGAGI. V shed 5 bases and J shed 5 bases, with 16 bases lying between them.

This clone was observed a few times. The chain uses TRBV7-2 and TRBJ1-3; 10 positions match TRBD1. Trimming at V came to 5 bases and at J to 1 base, leaving 5 bases not matched to a gene. Germline V lookup: CDR1 SGHTA, CDR2 FQGNSA. The CDR3 is 16 residues long. The CDR3 is CASSPRDRGSGNTIYF. CDR3 DNA: TGTGCCAGCAGCCCGAGGGACAGGGGATCTGGAAACACCATATATTTT.

The chain employs TRBV5-6 and TRBJ2-5, with D possibly TRBD2 on 6 matching bases. The CDR3 length is 14 residues. Deletions cut 3 bases from V and 4 bases from J, with 13 bases between. Germline lookup yields CDR1 SGHDT and CDR2 YYEEEE. This chain's CDR3 is CASSSTSPVETQYF. CDR3 DNA: TGTGCCAGCAGCTCTACTAGCCCGGTAGAGACCCAGTACTTC.

The CDR3 loop reads CASRKTTSVYNEQFF. CDR3 nucleotides: TGTGCCAGCAGAAAAACTACTTCCGTCTACAATGAGCAGTTCTTC. The rearrangement joins TRBV6-5 to TRBJ2-1; D is undetermined. This CDR3 is built from 15 residues. Germline V CDR1 and CDR2: MNHEY, SVGAGI. V shed 6 bases and J shed 3 bases, with 15 bases lying between them.

V usage is TRBV5-6 and J usage is TRBJ1-6; TRBD1 matches 7 bases. The germline gives CDR1 SGHDT, CDR2 YYEEEE. This CDR3 has 14 amino acids. V gave up 7 bases and J gave up 6 bases; unmatched junction bases: 7. DNA for the CDR3: TGTGCCAGCGCAGGGGGTGCATTTAATTCACCCCTCCACTTT. This codes for CASAGGAFNSPLHF. The full variable domain, in which reference TRBV5-6 and TRBJ1-6 provide the parts outside the CDR3, is DAGVTQSPTHLIKTRGQQVTLRCSPKSGHDTVSWYQQALGQGPQFIFQYYEEEERQRGNFPDRFSGHQFPNYSSELNVNALLLGDSALYLCASAGGAFNSPLHFGNGTRLTVT.

The chain is built from TRBV5-6 and TRBJ2-1, with 11 bases lining up with TRBD1. The CDR3 extends over 15 amino acids. After removal of 5 bases from V and 4 bases from J, the junction contained 5 bases not matched to a gene. Germline CDR1 and CDR2: SGHDT and YYEEEE. CDR3 coding DNA: TGTGCCAGCAGTCGGGACAGGGGGACGTACAATGAGCAGTTCTTC. It yields the protein CASSRDRGTYNEQFF.

This chain joins TRBV2 and TRBJ1-1; maybe TRBD1 (6 bases). CDR3 length: 14 residues. Trimming took off 4 bases at V and 0 bases at J, with 9 bases between the two ends. Germline assignment: CDR1 SNHLY and CDR2 FYNNEI. The CDR3 nucleotides are TGTGCCAGCAGTGTACAGGGAATGAACACTGAAGCTTTCTTT. Translation: CASSVQGMNTEAFF.

This clone has a handful of counts. V and J are TRBV7-9 and TRBJ2-7, with D possibly matching TRBD2 (6 bases). The V and J ends lost 5 bases and 2 bases respectively, with 16 bases between them. This CDR3 is 15 amino acids long. CDR1 and CDR2 from the germline V gene are SEHNR and FQNEAQ (reference sequence). The CDR3 sequence is CASSPGFSGAYEQYF. CDR3 sequence (DNA): TGTGCCAGCAGCCCCGGGTTCTCGGGGGCCTACGAGCAGTACTTC.

Notes on this clone: The same CDR3 arises from other DNA sequences in this sample as well. The rearrangement joins TRBV7-2 to TRBJ1-1; 10 nucleotides agree with TRBD1. J gave up 1 base and V 8 bases, and 4 bases lay outside the gene matches. CDR3 length: 14 amino acids. Germline loops: CDR1 SGHTA, CDR2 FQGNSA. CDR3 loop: CASERTGGNTEAFF. CDR3 in DNA: TGTGCCAGCGAACGGACAGGGGGGAACACTGAAGCTTTCTTT.

The rearrangement joins TRBV7-2 to TRBJ2-2, with 10 bases matching TRBD2. The CDR3 is 18 amino acids. Looked up from germline, CDR1 is SGHTA and CDR2 is FQGNSA. Unmatched junction bases numbered 15, after V lost 6 bases and J lost 5 bases. The CDR3 coding sequence is TGTGCCAGCAGGCGCAGGGTAGCGGGGGGCCCAAGTACCGGGGAGCTGTTTTTT. Translated, it gives CASRRRVAGGPSTGELFF.

The chain carries TRBV6-5 and TRBJ2-2; 10 bases are shared with TRBD2. Germline V lookup: CDR1 MNHEY, CDR2 SVGAGI. The length of the CDR3 is 14 residues. V lost 6 bases and J lost 7; bases outside the gene matches: 5. DNA of the CDR3: TGTGCCAGCAGGTTACTAGCGGGGAACGGGGAGCTGTTTTTT. Translated: CASRLLAGNGELFF.

This rearrangement joins TRBV19 to TRBJ1-5, with D unresolved. The CDR3 sequence is 15 residues long. Trimming took off 4 bases at V and 0 bases at J, with 10 bases between the two ends. Per germline, CDR1 LNHDA and CDR2 SQIVND (reference sequence). The DNA of the CDR3 is TGTGCCAGTAGTAGGGCAGATTATAGCAATCAGCCCCAGCATTTT. Its protein product is CASSRADYSNQPQHF.

V and J are TRBV28 and TRBJ1-2, with a possible D match to TRBD1 (5 bases). The CDR3 runs 18 residues. From germline, CDR1 is MDHEN and CDR2 SYDVKM. V shed 0 bases and J shed 3 bases, with 20 bases lying between them. CDR3 coding DNA: TGTGCCAGCAGTTTATGGGTAGGGGAAGGTTTAACGGACTATGGCTACACCTTC. This codes for CASSLWVGEGLTDYGYTF.

This rearrangement joins TRBV9 to TRBJ2-7, with a possible D match to TRBD2 (5 bases). Germline CDR1 is SGDLS and CDR2 is YYNGEE. Trimming took 3 bases from V and 4 from J, leaving 11 bases between them. The CDR3 contains 13 residues. For the CDR3, the DNA is TGTGCCAGCAGCGCACCAAGAGGGTACGAGCAGTACTTC. This translates into CASSAPRGYEQYF.

This clone was seen only a few times. The rearrangement joins TRBV6-6 to TRBJ1-2, with TRBD1 identical over 9 bases. This CDR3 contains 15 residues. Trimming took 6 bases from V and 2 from J; bases not matched to a gene: 7. The germline CDR1 and CDR2 sequences are MNHNY and SVGAGI (reference sequence). CDR3 coding DNA: TGTGCCAGCAGCACCACCGGGACAGGGAACTATGGCTACACCTTC. Translated: CASSTTGTGNYGYTF.

This chain uses TRBV5-1 with TRBJ2-7, with a tentative D call TRBD2 (6 bases). Trimming pared 0 bases from V and 5 bases from J, leaving 15 bases between. Looked up from germline, CDR1 is SGHRS and CDR2 is YFSETQ. The CDR3 length is 15 residues. In nucleotides, the CDR3 is TGCGCCAGCAGCTTGGCCAGGGTTTCGGGGGACGAGCAGTACTTC. It yields the protein CASSLARVSGDEQYF.

The chain has TRBV5-6 and TRBJ2-3; TRBD2 agrees at 7 bases. The CDR3 contains 15 residues. Germline CDR1 is SGHDT and CDR2 is YYEEEE. V was pared by 3 bases and J by 5 bases, with 9 bases of the junction left unmatched. The CDR3 loop is CASSSLSPGGDTQYF. As DNA, the CDR3 is TGTGCCAGCAGCTCCTTATCTCCGGGAGGAGATACGCAGTATTTT.

The rearrangement uses TRBV30 and TRBJ2-1; 11 nucleotides align to TRBD2. Trimming took 5 bases from V and 3 from J; bases not matched to a gene: 6. The CDR3 has 15 amino acids. The germline V gene has CDR1 GTSNPN and CDR2 SVGIG (reference sequence). CDR3 loop: CAWRLAGGNYNEQFF. The CDR3 bases are TGTGCCTGGCGTCTAGCGGGGGGAAACTACAATGAGCAGTTCTTC.

CDR3 sequence (DNA): TGCGCCAGCAGTGAGTCGGTCGGTAGCCTCCCCACTGAAGCTTTCTTT. Its translation: CASSESVGSLPTEAFF. The chain uses TRBV10-1 and TRBJ1-1; the D is unclear. Germline V CDR1 and CDR2: WNHNN, SYGVQD (reference sequence). Trimming took off 0 bases at V and 4 bases at J, with 15 bases between the two ends. This CDR3 spans 16 amino acids.

This rearrangement joins TRBV11-2 to TRBJ2-7, with D possibly matching TRBD1 (6 bases). This CDR3 is 15 amino acids long. Trimming removed 2 bases from V and 0 bases from J, with 11 bases in between. Germline CDR1 SGHAT, CDR2 FQNNGV. CDR3: CASSLPPGHSYEQYF. CDR3 bases: TGTGCCAGCAGCTTACCACCGGGACACTCCTACGAGCAGTACTTC.

The chain couples TRBV29-1 to TRBJ2-7, with D perhaps TRBD1 (5 bases). Germline V gene sequence: CDR1 SQVTM, CDR2 ANQGSEA. Trimming took 4 bases from V and 2 from J, leaving 15 bases between them. This CDR3 region has 14 residues. The CDR3 region is CSVGDSKITYEQYF. The CDR3 DNA sequence: TGCAGCGTTGGTGACAGCAAGATAACCTACGAGCAGTACTTC.

The rearrangement links TRBV18 to TRBJ1-6; 7 positions match TRBD1. Germline assignment: CDR1 KGHSH and CDR2 LQKENI. V was pared by 2 bases and J by 8 bases, with 9 bases of the junction left unmatched. The CDR3 contains 16 residues. In DNA form, the CDR3 reads TGTGCCAGCTCACCAGGTAGGGGGCAGGTGGATTCACCCCTCCACTTT. Residues: CASSPGRGQVDSPLHF.

The chain couples TRBV18 to TRBJ2-6; 11 bases are shared with TRBD1. CDR1 KGHSH and CDR2 LQKENI come from the germline V gene. V lost 8 bases, J lost 3 bases, and 9 bases stayed unmatched. This CDR3 spans 17 amino acids. The CDR3 protein is CASPRGQGAGGANVLTF. The CDR3 bases are TGTGCCAGCCCTAGAGGACAGGGGGCGGGTGGGGCCAACGTCCTGACTTTC.

The chain combines TRBV6-1 with TRBJ2-5; D ambiguous. V dropped 6 bases and J dropped 7 bases, with 15 bases sitting between them. The germline CDR1 and CDR2 sequences are MNHNS and SASEGT. The CDR3 length is 13 residues. CDR3 protein: CASSQPPGLTQYF. As DNA, the CDR3 is TGTGCCAGCAGCCAACCCCCCGGTTTGACCCAGTACTTC.

The chain couples TRBV4-2 to TRBJ2-7; 11 bases fit TRBD2. V was pared by 3 bases and J by 5 bases, with 18 bases of the junction left unmatched. The length of the CDR3 is 19 residues. Looked up from germline, CDR1 is LGHNA and CDR2 is YNFKEQ. CDR3 coding DNA: TGTGCCAGCAGCCAGGCACCCTCCTGGGGGCTAGCGGGGGGCAACGAGCAGTACTTC. Amino acid sequence: CASSQAPSWGLAGGNEQYF.

As regards this clone: A read error may account for a junction end that differs from germline. This chain uses TRBV7-7 with TRBJ2-3; D not certain. The CDR3 has 14 residues. Germline-derived CDR1 and CDR2 are SSHAT and FNYEAQ (reference sequence). CDR3 nucleotide sequence: TGTGCTAGCAGTCTCTCGTCCAGCACAGATACGCAGTATTTT. Translation: CASSLSSSTDTQYF.

The rearrangement links TRBV4-1 to TRBJ2-3, with D perhaps TRBD1 (6 bases). In germline, CDR1 is MGHRA, CDR2 YSYEKL. The V gene lost 0 bases and the J gene lost 0 bases, with 13 bases spanning the gap. The CDR3 has 17 amino acids. The CDR3 DNA reads TGCGCCAGCAGCCAAGATACGACAGGAGCTAGCACAGATACGCAGTATTTT. Its protein product is CASSQDTTGASTDTQYF.

As regards this clone: At one end the junction does not follow the germline gene, possibly because of a read error. The rearrangement uses TRBV6-5 and TRBJ1-1, with D perhaps matching TRBD1 (6 bases). CDR1 MNHEY and CDR2 SVGAGI come from the germline V gene. CDR3 length equals 13 residues. This CDR3 is CASSHSTGYEAFF. The CDR3 coding sequence is TGTGCCAGCAGTCACTCCACAGGGTATGAAGCTTTCTTT.

The rearrangement links TRBV29-1 to TRBJ2-7, with a possible D match to TRBD2 (6 bases). The V and J ends lost 7 bases and 7 bases respectively, with 17 bases between them. Germline lookup yields CDR1 SQVTM and CDR2 ANQGSEA. This CDR3 region has 12 residues. The CDR3 region has the DNA TGCAGCGCCCTCCCCCCGGCGGGGGAGCAGTACTTC. The encoded protein is CSALPPAGEQYF.